Presented here are 24 T cell receptor beta chains from one specimen sequenced in a study of T cells in localized non-small cell lung cancer. Method: immunoSEQ multiplex PCR; TCRdb's copy keeps in-frame clones and lacks some. The sample carries some 39,000 clones, around 75% recorded once. The material was PBMCs, obtained before any cancer treatment. The receptors stem from a woman aged 40-70 years with stage II squamous cell lung carcinoma.

The chain combines TRBV27 with TRBJ2-1; possible D gene TRBD2, 6 bases. The germline gives CDR1 MNHEY, CDR2 SMNVEV (reference sequence). With 4 bases removed from V and 7 bases from J, the gap between germline ends came to 11 bases. This CDR3 spans 13 amino acids. The CDR3 nucleotides are TGTGCCAGCAGTTGGGACTTTGGTAATGAGCAGTTCTTC. Protein: CASSWDFGNEQFF.

V usage is TRBV29-1 and J usage is TRBJ2-2; no firm D call. CDR1 and CDR2 (germline): SQVTM, ANQGSEA. CDR3 length: 13 residues. Trimming shortened V by 6 bases and J by 2 bases, and 10 bases separated the two germline ends. The DNA of the CDR3 is TGCAGCGTCGAGAATTCCAACACCGGGGAGCTGTTTTTT. This sequence encodes CSVENSNTGELFF.

The gene calls are TRBV27 and TRBJ1-5; perhaps TRBD1 as D (5 bases). CDR3 length equals 14 residues. Germline loops: CDR1 MNHEY, CDR2 SMNVEV (reference sequence). V shed 5 bases and J shed 6 bases, with 14 bases lying between them. CDR3 sequence: CASSRDGRGQPQHF. In DNA form, the CDR3 reads TGTGCCAGCAGTCGGGACGGGAGGGGTCAGCCCCAGCATTTT.

The sample holds a few counts of this clone. V is TRBV5-1 and J is TRBJ2-7; D might be TRBD2 (6 bases). Trimming left V 4 bases short and J 3 bases short, with 11 bases between. The CDR3 is 13 residues long. In germline, CDR1 is SGHRS, CDR2 YFSETQ. The CDR3 protein is CASSRATSYEQYF. For the CDR3, the DNA is TGCGCCAGCAGCCGCGCGACTAGCTACGAGCAGTACTTC.

The chain carries TRBV19 and TRBJ2-3, with no clear D. Germline CDR1 and CDR2: LNHDA and SQIVND (reference sequence). The CDR3 loop spans 15 amino acids. V dropped 0 bases and J dropped 2 bases, with 9 bases sitting between them. CDR3: CASSIDQTYTDTQYF. CDR3 DNA: TGTGCCAGTAGTATAGATCAAACCTACACAGATACGCAGTATTTT.

J is TRBJ2-3 and V is TRBV6-1; 7 bases are shared with TRBD2. Germline CDR1 reads MNHNS; CDR2 reads SASEGT. The V gene end was trimmed by 3 bases and the J gene end by 2 bases; junction bases not matched to a gene: 8. The CDR3 sequence is 16 residues long. CDR3 in DNA: TGTGCCAGCAGTGATCTGGTAGCGGGTTTCACAGATACGCAGTATTTT. It specifies CASSDLVAGFTDTQYF.

The chain links TRBV11-1 to TRBJ2-5, with 11 positions matching TRBD2. The V gene's germline CDR1 is SGHAT and CDR2 FQDESV (reference sequence). Germline trimming cut 3 bases from V and 3 bases from J; bases unmatched to any gene: 3. This CDR3 has 15 residues. DNA of the CDR3: TGTGCCAGCAGCTTTAGCGGGAGGGAGAAAGAGACCCAGTACTTC. The encoded protein is CASSFSGREKETQYF.

V and J are TRBV6-5 and TRBJ2-1; D gene uncertain. The CDR3 runs to 12 residues. Germline V gene data show CDR1 as MNHEY and CDR2 as SVGAGI. The V end lost 5 bases, the J end lost 8 bases, and 10 bases lay between the germline ends. CDR3 protein: CASSAAGHEQFF. In nucleotides, the CDR3 is TGTGCCAGCAGTGCGGCCGGCCATGAGCAGTTCTTC.

This chain links TRBV6-5 with TRBJ2-7, with TRBD2 matching 7 bases. With 2 bases clipped from V and 3 bases from J, the junction kept 7 bases outside the gene matches. This CDR3 has 15 amino acids. CDR1 and CDR2 from the germline V gene are MNHEY and SVGAGI. CDR3 in amino acids: CASSYVSSGLYEQYF. CDR3 DNA sequence: TGTGCCAGCAGTTACGTGTCTAGCGGCCTCTACGAGCAGTACTTC.

This clone was recorded once. This rearrangement joins TRBV4-1 to TRBJ2-5, with TRBD1 matching 10 bases. The CDR3 loop spans 17 amino acids. Losses at the gene ends were 5 bases for V and 2 bases for J; bases not matched to a gene: 11. CDR1 and CDR2 from the germline V gene are MGHRA and YSYEKL. DNA for the CDR3: TGCGCCAGCAGCGGGACCGGGACAGGGGCACCTCAAGAGACCCAGTACTTC. Its translation: CASSGTGTGAPQETQYF.

This chain uses TRBV5-4 with TRBJ2-1; TRBD2 agrees at 7 bases. Trimming removed 3 bases from V and 8 bases from J; junction bases left unmatched: 14. The CDR3 runs 16 residues. CDR1 and CDR2 (germline): SGHNT, YYREEE (reference sequence). The CDR3 is CASSSDGAGVYHEQFF. CDR3 bases: TGTGCCAGCAGCTCTGACGGCGCGGGAGTTTACCATGAGCAGTTCTTC.

V is TRBV9 and J is TRBJ2-2; TRBD1 is a possible D gene (6 bases). There are 16 residues in the CDR3. CDR1 and CDR2 (germline): SGDLS, YYNGEE. V was cut by 0 bases and J by 5 bases, with 14 bases left in between. The DNA of the CDR3 is TGTGCCAGCAGCGTAGGAGAACAGGGATGGACCGGGGAGCTGTTTTTT. Translated: CASSVGEQGWTGELFF.

The genes are TRBV15 and TRBJ2-6; D gene uncertain. The CDR3 extends over 18 amino acids. The germline V and J ends were trimmed by 0 bases and 2 bases, with 14 bases remaining between them. Per the germline V gene, CDR1 is LNHNV and CDR2 is YYDKDF (reference sequence). CDR3 amino acids: CATSRDLLVATGANVLTF. Here the CDR3 DNA reads TGTGCCACCAGCAGAGATCTTTTGGTGGCCACTGGGGCCAACGTCCTGACTTTC.

The chain combines TRBV2 with TRBJ1-2; no reliable D call. The length of the CDR3 is 15 residues. Germline V gene data show CDR1 as SNHLY and CDR2 as FYNNEI. The germline V and J ends were trimmed by 0 bases and 2 bases, with 10 bases remaining between them. The CDR3 here is CASSEAARGNYGYTF. As DNA, the CDR3 is TGTGCCAGCAGTGAAGCCGCACGCGGAAACTATGGCTACACCTTC.

The chain is built from TRBV7-9 and TRBJ2-5, with D uncertain. CDR3 length: 15 amino acids. The V and J ends lost 5 bases and 1 base respectively, with 14 bases between them. Germline CDR1 SEHNR, CDR2 FQNEAQ (reference sequence). CDR3 nucleotide sequence: TGTGCCAGCAGCGGGTCTATGAACTTCCAAGAGACCCAGTACTTC. This sequence encodes CASSGSMNFQETQYF.

The J gene is TRBJ1-5, the V gene TRBV28; no reliable D call. Germline V CDR1 and CDR2: MDHEN, SYDVKM. The CDR3 totals 14 residues. Trimming removed 2 bases at V and 8 bases at J, with 13 bases between. The CDR3 bases are TGTGCCAGCAGTTTAGAAGCGGGCGCGGAGCCCCAGCATTTT. Translating gives CASSLEAGAEPQHF.

This clone appeared a few times. The chain has TRBV5-1 and TRBJ2-7, with D possibly TRBD2 on 6 matching bases. The CDR3 length is 14 residues. Germline-derived CDR1 and CDR2 are SGHRS and YFSETQ. V lost 4 bases and J lost 6, with 17 bases in between. CDR3 sequence: CASSVGGTVLEQYF. CDR3 DNA: TGCGCCAGCAGCGTTGGGGGGACCGTACTCGAGCAGTACTTC.

The chain couples TRBV6-6 to TRBJ2-1; D is possibly TRBD1 (5 bases). CDR1 is MNHNY and CDR2 is SVGAGI in the germline V gene (reference sequence). CDR3 length: 12 residues. The ends were cut back, 11 bases at V and 5 bases at J, with 13 bases in the middle. Here the CDR3 reads CAASPGNNEQFF. CDR3 DNA sequence: TGTGCCGCCTCGCCAGGGAACAATGAGCAGTTCTTC.

V is TRBV11-1 and J is TRBJ1-3, with D perhaps matching TRBD1 (5 bases). Germline lookup yields CDR1 SGHAT and CDR2 FQDESV (reference sequence). V was pared by 1 base and J by 4 bases, with 11 bases between. CDR3 length: 15 amino acids. CDR3 loop: CASSLVVRDGNTIYF. CDR3 nucleotide sequence: TGTGCCAGCAGCTTAGTTGTACGGGACGGAAACACCATATATTTT. Full variable domain (rest looked up from reference TRBV11-1 and TRBJ1-3): EAEVAQSPRYKITEKSQAVAFWCDPISGHATLYWYRQILGQGPELLVQFQDESVVDDSQLPKDRFSAERLKGVDSTLKIQPAELGDSAMYLCASSLVVRDGNTIYFGEGSWLTVV.

This rearrangement joins TRBV29-1 to TRBJ2-3, with 9 bases aligning to TRBD2. The V gene's germline CDR1 is SQVTM and CDR2 ANQGSEA. This CDR3 is built from 16 residues. With 0 bases clipped from V and 2 bases from J, the junction kept 6 bases outside the gene matches. CDR3 region: CSVEEGLAFLTDTQYF. DNA of the CDR3: TGCAGCGTTGAAGAAGGACTAGCGTTCCTCACAGATACGCAGTATTTT.

This clone was picked up a small number of times. The chain combines TRBV28 with TRBJ1-2; a weak D match, TRBD1 (5 bases). This CDR3 has 14 residues. With 3 bases removed from V and 4 bases from J, the gap between germline ends came to 12 bases. Germline CDR1 reads MDHEN; CDR2 reads SYDVKM. CDR3 residues: CASSLRGGIYGYTF. The CDR3 DNA reads TGTGCCAGCAGTTTGCGGGGGGGTATCTATGGCTACACCTTC.

This clone has just one count. V usage is TRBV4-3 and J usage is TRBJ2-1, with TRBD1 as a possible D gene (6 bases). V was trimmed by 1 base and J by 4 bases, leaving 11 bases between them. CDR1 and CDR2 from the germline V gene are LGHNA and YSLEER. The CDR3 spans 15 residues. Here the CDR3 reads CASSQVGGTYNEQFF. CDR3 sequence (DNA): TGCGCCAGCAGCCAAGTAGGTGGGACATACAATGAGCAGTTCTTC.

The rearrangement uses TRBV2 and TRBJ2-5; D is ambiguous. The germline gives CDR1 SNHLY, CDR2 FYNNEI. V lost 3 bases and J 0 bases, leaving 5 bases between the germline ends. CDR3 size: 13 residues. The CDR3 loop is CASSDRNQETQYF. In nucleotides, the CDR3 is TGTGCCAGCAGTGATCGGAACCAAGAGACCCAGTACTTC.

This sequence joins TRBV6-5 and TRBJ1-5, with 7 bases lining up with TRBD1. There are 15 residues in the CDR3. The V gene's germline CDR1 is MNHEY and CDR2 SVGAGI. With V trimmed by 0 bases and J by 4 bases, 3 bases remained unmatched. The CDR3 protein is CASSYSSRGNQPQHF. In DNA form, the CDR3 reads TGTGCCAGCAGTTACTCGAGCAGGGGGAATCAGCCCCAGCATTTT.